This entry lists 23 T cell receptor beta chains sequenced from one sample in a study of vaccination effects on CD4 cells after COVID-19. CD4+ T cell isolation took place after 10 days of culture. Each participant was given two doses of one vaccine (BNT162b2 or mRNA-1273). TCRdb's table, derived via immunoSEQ multiplex PCR, lists solely in-frame clones and lacks some. The table includes 45,000 to 55,000 clones, roughly 70% detected once. For these TCRs, the target antigens are not known. The source was CD4+ T cells from PBMCs cultured without peptide, collected after COVID-19 vaccination. All receptors derive from a human donor who received a COVID-19 vaccine.

The chain links TRBV5-1 to TRBJ1-1; maybe TRBD1 (6 bases). V was trimmed by 2 bases and J by 5 bases, leaving 13 bases between them. CDR1 SGHRS and CDR2 YFSETQ come from the germline V gene. The CDR3 runs 14 residues. The CDR3 here is CASSLQGGGTEAFF. DNA of the CDR3: TGCGCCAGCAGCTTACAGGGTGGGGGTACTGAAGCTTTCTTT.

This chain links TRBV20-1 with TRBJ1-2; unclear D gene. The CDR3 runs 11 residues. The germline V gene has CDR1 DFQATT and CDR2 SNEGSKA (reference sequence). Trimming shortened V by 8 bases and J by 4 bases, and 11 bases separated the two germline ends. The CDR3 DNA sequence: TGCAGTCAGCAATGGGGCTATGGCTACACCTTC. The encoded protein is CSQQWGYGYTF.

In its sample, this clone is medium-sized. J is TRBJ1-2 and V is TRBV2, with 8 bases matching TRBD1. With V trimmed by 5 bases and J by 6 bases, 5 bases remained unmatched. This CDR3 has 13 amino acids. Germline CDR1 and CDR2: SNHLY and FYNNEI. The CDR3 reads CASSYRGLDGYTF. The DNA of the CDR3 is TGTGCCAGCAGTTACAGGGGGTTGGATGGCTACACCTTC.

The chain links TRBV2 to TRBJ2-7, with D unresolved. The CDR3 covers 16 residues. V lost 6 bases to trimming and J lost 0 bases, with 18 bases between them. The germline V gene encodes CDR1 SNHLY and CDR2 FYNNEI. The CDR3 DNA follows: TGTGCCAGCAGCCCAACGGCGCCTCAACGCTCCTACGAGCAGTACTTC. This gives the protein CASSPTAPQRSYEQYF.

The chain carries TRBV2 and TRBJ2-7; no clear D gene. V lost 2 bases to trimming and J lost 0 bases, with 8 bases between them. The CDR3 runs to 14 residues. CDR1 is SNHLY, CDR2 FYNNEI, per germline. The CDR3 DNA reads TGTGCCAGCAGTGAAAAAAGATTCTCCTACGAGCAGTACTTC. As protein: CASSEKRFSYEQYF.

The chain employs TRBV6-5 and TRBJ2-1; tentative D call: TRBD1 (6 bases). There are 13 residues in the CDR3. The V end lost 5 bases, the J end lost 8 bases, and 13 bases lay between the germline ends. CDR1 MNHEY and CDR2 SVGAGI come from the germline V gene. CDR3 amino acids: CASSLQGSHEQFF. CDR3 DNA sequence: TGTGCCAGCAGTCTGCAGGGGAGCCATGAGCAGTTCTTC.

The chain has TRBV7-8 and TRBJ1-2; 9 bases map to TRBD1. CDR3 length equals 17 residues. V gave up 4 bases and J gave up 2 bases; unmatched junction bases: 11. The V gene's germline CDR1 is SGHVS and CDR2 FQNEAQ. CDR3 in DNA: TGTGCCAGCAGCTCTAAAAGTCCGGGACAGGGAAACTATGGCTACACCTTC. It translates to CASSSKSPGQGNYGYTF.

The genes are TRBV4-1 and TRBJ2-7, with 8 bases identical to TRBD2. From germline, CDR1 is MGHRA and CDR2 YSYEKL. The length of the CDR3 is 16 residues. Trimming removed 1 base from V and 5 bases from J; junction bases left unmatched: 10. Here the CDR3 reads CASSQAGAGGFDEQYF. The CDR3, as DNA: TGCGCCAGCAGCCAAGCGGGGGCGGGGGGTTTCGACGAGCAGTACTTC.

A few counts support this clone. J is TRBJ1-1 and V is TRBV5-4; D perhaps matches TRBD1 (5 bases). Germline values: CDR1 SGHNT, CDR2 YYREEE (reference sequence). This CDR3 comprises 14 residues. The V end was cut by 0 bases, the J end by 1 base, with 7 bases between. This CDR3 is CASSLDQGNTEAFF. For the CDR3, the DNA is TGTGCCAGCAGCTTGGATCAGGGGAACACTGAAGCTTTCTTT.

The V call is TRBV1, the J call TRBJ2-7; TRBD1 is the table's D call and was not checked against the DNA. TRBV1 is classified as a pseudogene. The CDR3 runs to 13 residues. The CDR3 sequence: CTSSHDTSYEQYF. Written as DNA, the CDR3 is TGCACCAGCAGCCACGACACTTCCTACGAGCAGTACTTC.

V is TRBV3-1 (or the pseudogene TRBV3-2) and J is TRBJ1-2; 8 positions agree with TRBD1. V shed 5 bases, J shed 3 bases, and the junction held 5 bases outside the gene matches. CDR3 length: 14 residues. Germline assignment: CDR1 LGHDT and CDR2 YNNKEL (reference sequence). The CDR3, as DNA: TGTGCCAGCAGCTACAGGGGGGGGGACTATGGCTACACCTTC. This gives the protein CASSYRGGDYGYTF.

The chain recombines TRBV18 with TRBJ2-2; D is perhaps TRBD1 (6 bases). The CDR3 is 16 amino acids. The V end lost 1 base, the J end lost 0 bases, and 9 bases lay between the germline ends. Germline V gene sequence: CDR1 KGHSH, CDR2 LQKENI. CDR3 coding DNA: TGTGCCAGCTCACCACAACAGGGTCCGAACACCGGGGAGCTGTTTTTT. This sequence encodes CASSPQQGPNTGELFF.

The V and J genes are TRBV21-1 and TRBJ2-7. TRBV21-1 is a documented pseudogene. CDR3 length equals 12 residues. CDR3 sequence: CVTRGRSYEQYF. The CDR3 DNA follows: TGTGTCACTCGGGGCCGCTCCTACGAGCAGTACTTC.

The chain joins TRBV5-1 to TRBJ2-3; D is undetermined. The CDR3 length is 15 residues. The V and J ends lost 3 bases and 0 bases respectively, with 11 bases between them. From germline, CDR1 is SGHRS and CDR2 YFSETQ. CDR3 in DNA: TGCGCCAGCAGCTCCACATTTACTAGCACAGATACGCAGTATTTT. Amino acids: CASSSTFTSTDTQYF.

The rearrangement links TRBV18 to TRBJ2-7; no definite D call. Germline CDR1 KGHSH, CDR2 LQKENI. V lost 6 bases and J 0 bases, leaving 12 bases between the germline ends. The CDR3 sequence is 14 residues long. CDR3 in amino acids: CASSNDLSSYEQYF. CDR3 DNA sequence: TGTGCCAGCTCCAACGACCTTAGCTCCTACGAGCAGTACTTC. The entire variable domain, with the rest obtained from reference TRBV18 and TRBJ2-7, is as follows: NAGVMQNPRHLVRRRGQEARLRCSPMKGHSHVYWYRQLPEEGLKFMVYLQKENIIDESGMPKERFSAEFPKEGPSILRIQQVVRGDSAAYFCASSNDLSSYEQYFGPGTRLTVT.

The CDR3 sequence is CSVTGTANEKLFF. DNA for the CDR3: TGCAGCGTAACCGGGACAGCTAATGAAAAACTGTTTTTT. The V and J genes are TRBV29-1 and TRBJ1-4; 7 nucleotides match TRBD1. Germline V gene sequence: CDR1 SQVTM, CDR2 ANQGSEA. V shed 6 bases, J shed 3 bases, and the junction held 4 bases outside the gene matches. The CDR3 totals 13 residues.

The table lists this clone with a few counts. The chain links TRBV6-1 to TRBJ2-6; no clear D gene. Trimming cost V 1 base and J 0 bases, with 4 bases left between them. Germline CDR1 and CDR2: MNHNS and SASEGT. The CDR3 sequence is 15 residues long. The CDR3 DNA follows: TGTGCCAGCAGTGAAGGTAACTCTGGGGCCAACGTCCTGACTTTC. It yields the protein CASSEGNSGANVLTF.

J is TRBJ2-3 and V is TRBV21-1; whether TRBD2, the table's D call, matches the DNA was not checked. TRBV21-1 is reported as a pseudogene. This CDR3 spans 17 amino acids. The CDR3 DNA is TGTGCCAGCAGCAAAGGTTCTAGCGGGAGAGTCACGGATACGCAGTATTTT. Amino acid sequence: CASSKGSSGRVTDTQYF.

This clone was seen a handful of times. The chain recombines TRBV2 with TRBJ2-3; D uncertain. Germline CDR1 and CDR2: SNHLY and FYNNEI. Trimming shortened V by 2 bases and J by 8 bases, and 14 bases separated the two germline ends. This CDR3 spans 14 amino acids. The DNA for the CDR3 is TGTGCCAGCAGTGAATTGTCCTCGGCTGGTACGCAGTATTTT. It codes for CASSELSSAGTQYF.

The chain recombines TRBV5-1 with TRBJ2-3; the match to TRBD2 covers 10 bases. Looked up from germline, CDR1 is SGHRS and CDR2 is YFSETQ. The V segment lost 4 bases and the J segment 4 bases; nucleotides outside the gene matches: 9. The CDR3 extends over 16 amino acids. CDR3 bases: TGCGCCAGCAGCCTCCGGCCTAGCGGGAGTGCAGATACGCAGTATTTT. Its translation is CASSLRPSGSADTQYF.

This chain joins TRBV4-1 and TRBJ1-1, with D hard to call. The germline gives CDR1 MGHRA, CDR2 YSYEKL. CDR3 length: 14 amino acids. Deletions cut 1 base from V and 4 bases from J, with 10 bases between. The DNA of the CDR3 is TGCGCCAGCAGCCAAGCACAGAGTTTCACTGAAGCTTTCTTT. Protein product: CASSQAQSFTEAFF.

This chain uses TRBV3-1 (or the pseudogene TRBV3-2) with TRBJ1-3; D is unresolved. This CDR3 has 12 residues. The V gene lost 2 bases and the J gene lost 4 bases, with 3 bases spanning the gap. Germline CDR1 LGHDT, CDR2 YNNKEL (reference sequence). In DNA, the CDR3 is TGTGCCAGCAGCCAATCCGGAAACACCATATATTTT. Translated: CASSQSGNTIYF.

This clone occurred a few times. In DNA form, the CDR3 reads TGTGCCACCCTCTTCCGGGAGGATTACGAGCAGTACTTC. Translating gives CATLFREDYEQYF. This rearrangement joins TRBV10-3 to TRBJ2-7; TRBD2 aligns across 7 bases. Germline V gives CDR1 ENHRY, CDR2 SYGVKD. V gave up 10 bases and J gave up 4 bases; unmatched junction bases: 10. The length of the CDR3 is 13 residues.